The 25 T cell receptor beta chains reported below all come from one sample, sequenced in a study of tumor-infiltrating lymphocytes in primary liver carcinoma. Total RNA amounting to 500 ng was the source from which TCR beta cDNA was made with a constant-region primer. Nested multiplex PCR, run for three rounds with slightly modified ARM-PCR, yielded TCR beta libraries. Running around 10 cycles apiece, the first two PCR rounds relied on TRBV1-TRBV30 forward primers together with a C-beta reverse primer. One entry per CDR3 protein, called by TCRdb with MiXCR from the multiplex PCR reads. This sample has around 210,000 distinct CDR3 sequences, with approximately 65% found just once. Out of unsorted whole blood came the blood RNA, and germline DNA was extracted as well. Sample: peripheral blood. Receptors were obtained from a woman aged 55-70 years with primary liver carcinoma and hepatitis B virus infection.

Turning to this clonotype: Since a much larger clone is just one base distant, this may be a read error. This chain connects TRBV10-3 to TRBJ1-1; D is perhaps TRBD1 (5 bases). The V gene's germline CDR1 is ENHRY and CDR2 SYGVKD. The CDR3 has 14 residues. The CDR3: CANSESGDGTEAFF. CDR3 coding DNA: TGTGCCAACAGTGAGTCGGGGGATGGGACTGAAGCTTTCTTT.

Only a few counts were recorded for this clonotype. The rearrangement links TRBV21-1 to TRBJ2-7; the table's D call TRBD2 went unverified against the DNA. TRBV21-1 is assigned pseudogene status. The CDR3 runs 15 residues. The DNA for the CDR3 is TGTGCCAGCAGCAAAGGACTAGCGGGGGTACACGAGCAGTACTTC. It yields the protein CASSKGLAGVHEQYF.

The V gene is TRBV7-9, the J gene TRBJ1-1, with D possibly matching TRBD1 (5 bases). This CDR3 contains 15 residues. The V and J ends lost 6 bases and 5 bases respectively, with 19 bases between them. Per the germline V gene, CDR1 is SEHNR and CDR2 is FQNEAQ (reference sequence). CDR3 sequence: CASRPPLQKGTEAFF. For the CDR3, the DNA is TGTGCCAGCAGACCACCATTACAAAAGGGGACTGAAGCTTTCTTT.

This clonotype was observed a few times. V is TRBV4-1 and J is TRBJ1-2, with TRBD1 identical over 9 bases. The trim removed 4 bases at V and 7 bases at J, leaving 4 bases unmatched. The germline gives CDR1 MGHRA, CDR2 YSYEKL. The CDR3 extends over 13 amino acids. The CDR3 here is CASSRDRVGGYTF. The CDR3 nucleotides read TGCGCCAGCAGCCGGGACAGGGTGGGTGGCTACACCTTC.

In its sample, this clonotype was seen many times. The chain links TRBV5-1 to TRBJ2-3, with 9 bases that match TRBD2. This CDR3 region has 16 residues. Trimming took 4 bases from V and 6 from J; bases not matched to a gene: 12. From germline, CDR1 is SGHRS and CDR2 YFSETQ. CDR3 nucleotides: TGCGCCAGCAGCCCGGTTTTAGCGGGAGAAGGGGATACGCAGTATTTT. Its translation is CASSPVLAGEGDTQYF.

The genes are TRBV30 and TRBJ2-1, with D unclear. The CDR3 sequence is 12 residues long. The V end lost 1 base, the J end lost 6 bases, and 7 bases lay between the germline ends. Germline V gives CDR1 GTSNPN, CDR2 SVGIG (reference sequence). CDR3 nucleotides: TGTGCCTGGAGTGCCGGATGCAATGAGCAGTTCTTC. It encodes CAWSAGCNEQFF.

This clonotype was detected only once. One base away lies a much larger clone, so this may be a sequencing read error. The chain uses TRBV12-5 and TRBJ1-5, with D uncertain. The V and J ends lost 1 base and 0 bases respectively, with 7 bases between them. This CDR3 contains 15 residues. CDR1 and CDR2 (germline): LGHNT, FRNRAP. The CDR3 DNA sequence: TGTGCTAGTGGTTTGGGGAGAAGTAGCAATCAGCCCCAGCATTTT. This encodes CASGLGRSSNQPQHF.

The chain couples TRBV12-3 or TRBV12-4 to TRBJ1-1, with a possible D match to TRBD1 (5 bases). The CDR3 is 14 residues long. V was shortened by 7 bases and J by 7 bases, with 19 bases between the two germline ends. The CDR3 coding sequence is TGTGCCAGCACCTCTTGGGGGAGAGGCTTTGAAGCTTTCTTT. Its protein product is CASTSWGRGFEAFF.

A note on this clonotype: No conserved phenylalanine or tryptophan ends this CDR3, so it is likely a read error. The CDR3 DNA sequence: TGTGCCAGCAGTTTGTCAGGGACTCAAAACACCGGGGAGCTGTTTCTT. Its translation is CASSLSGTQNTGELFL. The rearrangement joins TRBV12-3 or TRBV12-4 to TRBJ2-2; maybe TRBD2 (6 bases). The CDR3 sequence is 16 residues long. Trimming pared 3 bases from V and 2 bases from J, leaving 13 bases between.

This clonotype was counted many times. In DNA, the CDR3 is TGTGCCAGCAGGACCGGACAATCTGAAGCTTTCTTT. Amino acids: CASRTGQSEAFF. The V gene is TRBV6-5, the J gene TRBJ1-1; tentative D call: TRBD1 (5 bases). Trimming shortened V by 6 bases and J by 6 bases, and 11 bases separated the two germline ends. The CDR3 contains 12 residues. In germline, CDR1 is MNHEY, CDR2 SVGAGI.

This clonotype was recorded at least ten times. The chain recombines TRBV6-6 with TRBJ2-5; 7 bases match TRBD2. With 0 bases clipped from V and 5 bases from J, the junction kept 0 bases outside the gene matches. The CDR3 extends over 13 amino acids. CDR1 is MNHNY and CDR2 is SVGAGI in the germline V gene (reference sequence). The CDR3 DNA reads TGTGCCAGCAGTTACTCGGGGGGGGAGACCCAGTACTTC. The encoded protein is CASSYSGGETQYF.

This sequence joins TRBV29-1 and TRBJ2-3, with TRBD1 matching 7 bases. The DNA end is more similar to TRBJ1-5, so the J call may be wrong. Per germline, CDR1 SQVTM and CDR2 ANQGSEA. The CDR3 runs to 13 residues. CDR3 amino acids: CSVTGEVWDMQHF. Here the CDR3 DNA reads TGCAGCGTTACAGGGGAGGTTTGGGATATGCAGCATTTT.

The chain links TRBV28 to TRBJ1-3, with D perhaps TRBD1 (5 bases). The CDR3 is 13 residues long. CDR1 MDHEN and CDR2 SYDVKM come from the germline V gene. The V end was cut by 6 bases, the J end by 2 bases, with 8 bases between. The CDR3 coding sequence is TGTGCCAGCAGGAGACAGACTGGAAACACCATATATTTT. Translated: CASRRQTGNTIYF.

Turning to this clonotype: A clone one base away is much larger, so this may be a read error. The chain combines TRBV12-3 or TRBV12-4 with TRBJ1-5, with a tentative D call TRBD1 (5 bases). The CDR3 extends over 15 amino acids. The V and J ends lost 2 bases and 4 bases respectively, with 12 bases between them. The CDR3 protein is CASSLMGTGNQPQHF. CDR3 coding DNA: TGTGCCAGCAGTTTAATGGGGACGGGTAATCAGCCCCAGCATTTT.

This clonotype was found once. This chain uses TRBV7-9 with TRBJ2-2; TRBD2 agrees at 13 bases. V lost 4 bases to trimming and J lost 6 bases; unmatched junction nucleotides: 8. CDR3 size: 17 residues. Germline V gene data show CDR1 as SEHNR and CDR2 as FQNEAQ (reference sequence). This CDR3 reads CASSSPGLAGVSGELFF. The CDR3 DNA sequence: TGTGCCAGCAGCTCACCCGGACTAGCGGGAGTGTCCGGGGAGCTGTTTTTT.

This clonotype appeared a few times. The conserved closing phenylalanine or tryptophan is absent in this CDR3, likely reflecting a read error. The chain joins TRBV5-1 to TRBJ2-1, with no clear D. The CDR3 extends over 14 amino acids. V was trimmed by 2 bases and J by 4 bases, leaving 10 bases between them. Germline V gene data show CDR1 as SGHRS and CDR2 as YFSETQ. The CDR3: CASSFTLGYNEQFV. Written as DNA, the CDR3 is TGCGCCAGCAGCTTTACCCTCGGATACAATGAGCAGTTCGTC.

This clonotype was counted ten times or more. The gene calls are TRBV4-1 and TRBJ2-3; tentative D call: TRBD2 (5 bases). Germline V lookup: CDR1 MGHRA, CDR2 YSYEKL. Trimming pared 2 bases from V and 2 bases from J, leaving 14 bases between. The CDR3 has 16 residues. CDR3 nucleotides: TGCGCCAGCAGCCAAAGCCTGAATAGCGCCACAGATACGCAGTATTTT. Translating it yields CASSQSLNSATDTQYF.

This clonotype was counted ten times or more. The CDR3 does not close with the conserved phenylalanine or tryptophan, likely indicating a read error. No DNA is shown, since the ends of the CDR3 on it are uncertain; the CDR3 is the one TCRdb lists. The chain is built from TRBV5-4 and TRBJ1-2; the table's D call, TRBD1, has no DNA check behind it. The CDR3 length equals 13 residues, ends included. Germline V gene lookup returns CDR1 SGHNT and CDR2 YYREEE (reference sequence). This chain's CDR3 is CASSLEGQGATDN.

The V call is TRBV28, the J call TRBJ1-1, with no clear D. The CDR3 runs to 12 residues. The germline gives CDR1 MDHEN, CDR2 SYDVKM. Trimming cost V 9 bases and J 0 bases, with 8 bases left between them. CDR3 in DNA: TGTGCCAGTGGACGGCTGAACACTGAAGCTTTCTTT. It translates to CASGRLNTEAFF.

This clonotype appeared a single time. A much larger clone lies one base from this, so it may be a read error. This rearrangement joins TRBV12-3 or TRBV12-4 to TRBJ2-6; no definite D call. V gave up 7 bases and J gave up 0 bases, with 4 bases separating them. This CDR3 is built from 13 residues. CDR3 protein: CASTISGANVLTF. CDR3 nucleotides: TGTGCCAGCACCATCTCTGGGGCCAACGTCCTGACTTTC.

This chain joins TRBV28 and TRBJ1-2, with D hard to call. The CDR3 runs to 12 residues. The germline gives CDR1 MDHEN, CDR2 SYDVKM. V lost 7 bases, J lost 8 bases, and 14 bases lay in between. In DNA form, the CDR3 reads TGTGCCAGCAACCCCCCGGGTCGCGGCTACACCTTC. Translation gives CASNPPGRGYTF.

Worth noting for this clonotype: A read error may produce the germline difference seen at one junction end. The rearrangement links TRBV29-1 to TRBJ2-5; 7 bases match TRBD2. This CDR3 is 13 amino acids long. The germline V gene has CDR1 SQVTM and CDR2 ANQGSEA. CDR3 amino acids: CSVGGRAAETLYF. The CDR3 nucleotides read TGCAGCGTTGGTGGGAGGGCCGCTGAGACCCTGTACTTC.

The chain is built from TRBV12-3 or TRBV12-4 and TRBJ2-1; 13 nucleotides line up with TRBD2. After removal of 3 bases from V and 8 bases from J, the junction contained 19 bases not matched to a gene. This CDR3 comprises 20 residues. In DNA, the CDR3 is TGTGCCAGCAGTTTCAACCCCGGGACAGGGACTAGCGGGACCCTCCATGAGCAGTTCTTC. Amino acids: CASSFNPGTGTSGTLHEQFF.

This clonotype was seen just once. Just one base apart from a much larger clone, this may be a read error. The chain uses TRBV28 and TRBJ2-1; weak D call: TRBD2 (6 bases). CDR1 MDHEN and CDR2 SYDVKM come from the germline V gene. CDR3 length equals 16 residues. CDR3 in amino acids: CASSLLTSGRYNDQFF. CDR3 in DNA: TGTGCCAGCAGTTTATTAACCAGCGGGCGCTACAATGATCAGTTCTTC.

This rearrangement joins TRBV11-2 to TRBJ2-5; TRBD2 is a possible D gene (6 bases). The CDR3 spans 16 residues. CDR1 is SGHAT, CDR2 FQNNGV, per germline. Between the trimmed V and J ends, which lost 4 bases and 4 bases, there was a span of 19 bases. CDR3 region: CASSSRTGGDSETQYF. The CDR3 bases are TGTGCCAGCAGCTCCCGGACTGGCGGGGATTCAGAGACCCAGTACTTC.